This T cell receptor beta chain was recovered during a study of B cell selection in AIRE deficiency. Sorting defined conventional CD4 T cells as CD4+CD127+. TCRdb keeps only in-frame clones here, not all; method: immunoSEQ multiplex PCR. Of tens of thousands of clones listed, almost 97% are singletons. For this clone: Its antigen is not identified.

Trimming removed 5 bases at V and 0 bases at J, with 3 bases between. This CDR3 comprises 12 residues. Germline V gene lookup returns CDR1 KGHSH and CDR2 LQKENI. Study results and limitations: Of around 3,700 shared Treg TCRbeta sequences, 25% to 40% were healthy-donor-only and around 9% patient-only.

The chain links TRBV18 to TRBJ2-3; no reliable D call. Input material: conventional CD4+ T cells sorted from PBMCs. The TCR was taken from a human donor with AIRE deficiency. CDR3 DNA sequence: TGTGCCAGCTCAGGGAGCACAGATACGCAGTATTTT. Translated: CASSGSTDTQYF. The entire variable domain, with the rest obtained from reference TRBV18 and TRBJ2-3, is as follows: NAGVMQNPRHLVRRRGQEARLRCSPMKGHSHVYWYRQLPEEGLKFMVYLQKENIIDESGMPKERFSAEFPKEGPSILRIQQVVRGDSAAYFCASSGSTDTQYFGPGTRLTVL.